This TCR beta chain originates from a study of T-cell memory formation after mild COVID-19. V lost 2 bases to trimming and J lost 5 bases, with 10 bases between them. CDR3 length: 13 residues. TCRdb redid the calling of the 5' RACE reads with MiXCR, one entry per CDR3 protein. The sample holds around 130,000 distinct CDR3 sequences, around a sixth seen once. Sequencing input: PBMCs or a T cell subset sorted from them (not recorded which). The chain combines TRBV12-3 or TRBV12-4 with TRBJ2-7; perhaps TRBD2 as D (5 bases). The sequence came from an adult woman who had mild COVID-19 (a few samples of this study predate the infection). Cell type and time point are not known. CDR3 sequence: CASSLSPGNEQYF. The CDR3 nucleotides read TGTGCCAGCAGTTTAAGTCCCGGGAACGAGCAGTACTTC.